This TCR beta chain was captured in a study of blood T cell repertoires in COVID-19. The method was immunoSEQ multiplex PCR; TCRdb's version includes in-frame clones alone and lacks a portion of them. The data contain approximately 100,000 clones, roughly nine tenths of them singletons. V lost 5 bases and J lost 8, with 18 bases in between. CDR1 is SGHAT, CDR2 FQNNGV, per germline. This CDR3 region has 15 residues. The V and J genes are TRBV11-2 and TRBJ1-4; D is ambiguous. The source of this sequence is a man in his 60s with acute or convalescent COVID-19. Sequences were obtained from peripheral blood. The CDR3 DNA reads TGTGCCAGCAGCATATCCGGCAGGAGGGAGGAAAAACTGTTTTTT. It codes for CASSISGRREEKLFF. The full variable domain, its missing parts supplied by reference TRBV11-2 and TRBJ1-4, is EAGVAQSPRYKIIEKRQSVAFWCNPISGHATLYWYQQILGQGPKLLIQFQNNGVVDDSQLPKDRFSAERLKGVDSTLKIQPAKLEDSAVYLCASSISGRREEKLFFGSGTQLSVL.